This T cell receptor beta chain was retrieved from a study of breast tumors, draining lymph nodes, adjacent tissues. About this clonotype itself: This may be a read error, as it is one base from a much larger clone.

Germline V CDR1 and CDR2: SGHTS, YDEGEE. The V end lost 9 bases, the J end lost 2 bases, and 23 bases lay between the germline ends. The CDR3 spans 16 residues. MiXCR, run by TCRdb on the multiplex PCR reads, gives a single entry per CDR3 protein. The data show tens of thousands of distinct CDR3 sequences, roughly 40% seen once. V usage is TRBV5-8 and J usage is TRBJ2-5; tentatively, D is TRBD2 (5 bases). The receptor was derived from a female donor with breast cancer. Some clones in this sample may be carry-over from other donors' samples. Sequencing input: breast tumor tissue. CDR3 coding DNA: TGTGCCACCTTCCGGGAACCGGCGGGCCTACAAGAGACCCAGTACTTC. The encoded protein is CATFREPAGLQETQYF.